These 27 T cell receptor beta chains came from one sample sequenced in a study of naive and memory T cell subsets. Their specific antigens are unknown. Notes on the study in general: A few larger clonotypes appeared in naive repertoires, especially CD8, possibly memory cells re-expressing CD45RA.

Two oligonucleotides, mixed equimolar, formed the beta constant-region primer covering TRBC1 and TRBC2. Nested alpha and beta constant-region primers with the SP2 primer drove four PCR rounds on ligated cDNA. TCRdb processed the UMI-ligation and nested PCR reads anew with MiXCR; each CDR3 protein has one entry. The sample lists approximately 100,000 distinct CDR3 sequences, more than 14% seen once, with 2.8% in the top ten. Sequenced sample: naive CD8+ T cells from blood. The receptors were sampled from a human donor in good health.

The sample holds a few counts of this clonotype. The chain recombines TRBV4-3 with TRBJ2-1; D possibly corresponds to TRBD1 (7 bases). Deletions cut 0 bases from V and 8 bases from J, with 17 bases between. The CDR3 loop spans 16 amino acids. Germline CDR1 and CDR2: LGHNA and YSLEER. The chain's CDR3 is CASSQEGTSGGHEQFF. CDR3 nucleotides: TGCGCCAGCAGCCAAGAGGGAACCTCAGGGGGGCATGAGCAGTTCTTC.

The chain links TRBV7-9 to TRBJ1-5, with 8 bases fitting TRBD1. Trimming removed 4 bases from V and 9 bases from J; junction bases left unmatched: 20. Germline-derived CDR1 and CDR2 are SEHNR and FQNEAQ (reference sequence). The CDR3 is 18 amino acids. The CDR3 sequence: CASSSYPTGGSPRAPQHF. The CDR3 bases are TGTGCCAGCAGCTCCTACCCTACAGGGGGTAGCCCCCGTGCGCCCCAGCATTTT.

In this sample, this clonotype turned up many times. V is TRBV5-1 and J is TRBJ1-1; unclear D gene. The CDR3 totals 10 residues. CDR1 SGHRS and CDR2 YFSETQ come from the germline V gene. Between the trimmed V and J ends, which lost 8 bases and 5 bases, there was a span of 7 bases. CDR3 DNA sequence: TGCGCCAGTAGTTCGACTGAAGCTTTCTTT. It specifies CASSSTEAFF.

This clonotype appeared many times. This sequence joins TRBV29-1 and TRBJ1-2; D uncertain. CDR3 length equals 14 residues. Trimming took 3 bases from V and 7 from J, leaving 18 bases between them. Germline V lookup: CDR1 SQVTM, CDR2 ANQGSEA. The CDR3 sequence is CSVEWQTAVVGYTF. CDR3 DNA: TGCAGCGTTGAGTGGCAGACGGCTGTAGTTGGCTACACCTTC.

This clonotype was seen more than once but under ten times. This chain uses TRBV2 with TRBJ2-1, with 8 bases fitting TRBD2. CDR3 length equals 16 residues. Looked up from germline, CDR1 is SNHLY and CDR2 is FYNNEI. V dropped 7 bases and J dropped 5; count of bases not matched to a gene: 13. The CDR3 reads CASTTSGGRTHNEQFF. The DNA for the CDR3 is TGTGCCAGCACCACATCGGGGGGGCGCACCCACAATGAGCAGTTCTTC.

In its sample, this clonotype was seen many times. V usage is TRBV28 and J usage is TRBJ2-5; D gene unclear. The CDR3 covers 15 residues. Germline CDR1 and CDR2: MDHEN and SYDVKM. V was pared by 7 bases and J by 8 bases, with 23 bases between. The CDR3 DNA reads as TGTGCCAGCATTGGGATAAAGGTGCCGGGCAGAACCCAGTACTTC. Translating it yields CASIGIKVPGRTQYF.

This clonotype was seen only a few times. CDR3 sequence (DNA): TGTGCCAGCAGTTACTCGGTTAGCGGGGGCGTCGGTGAGCAGTTCTTC. Translated: CASSYSVSGGVGEQFF. The chain employs TRBV6-5 and TRBJ2-1; TRBD2 aligns across 9 bases. The germline CDR1 and CDR2 sequences are MNHEY and SVGAGI. There are 16 residues in the CDR3. V lost 0 bases and J lost 9; bases outside the gene matches: 9.

The V call is TRBV4-2, the J call TRBJ2-7; unclear D gene. This CDR3 comprises 15 residues. Trimming removed 0 bases at V and 5 bases at J, with 14 bases between. Germline values: CDR1 LGHNA, CDR2 YNFKEQ. In DNA, the CDR3 is TGTGCCAGCAGCCAAGATCTCACCCCCCGCGACGAGCAGTACTTC. Translating it yields CASSQDLTPRDEQYF.

With regard to this clonotype: With a much larger clone just one base away, this may be a read error. The V and J genes are TRBV27 and TRBJ2-1; D not certain. Germline-derived CDR1 and CDR2 are MNHEY and SMNVEV (reference sequence). The CDR3 has 13 residues. V was trimmed by 0 bases and J by 8 bases, leaving 8 bases between them. The CDR3 coding sequence is TGTGCCAGCAGTTTATCGAAGGAGTATGAGCAGTTCTTC. It yields the protein CASSLSKEYEQFF.

This clonotype was detected only a few times. The chain joins TRBV24-1 to TRBJ2-3; D may be TRBD2 (6 bases). V lost 3 bases to trimming and J lost 3 bases, with 12 bases between them. This CDR3 region has 15 residues. CDR1 is KGHDR, CDR2 SFDVKD, per germline. CDR3 in amino acids: CATSDMTRMTDTQYF. DNA for the CDR3: TGTGCCACCAGTGATATGACTAGGATGACAGATACGCAGTATTTT.

This clonotype occurred a few times. The chain joins TRBV16 to TRBJ2-7, with 7 bases aligning to TRBD1. The V and J ends lost 2 bases and 5 bases, in that order; junction bases with no gene match: 9. Germline assignment: CDR1 KGHSY and CDR2 FQNENV. The CDR3 is 15 amino acids. Here the CDR3 reads CASSQSLGTVDEQYF. Written as DNA, the CDR3 is TGTGCCAGCAGCCAAAGCCTGGGGACAGTTGACGAGCAGTACTTC.

This clonotype was counted between two and nine times. This rearrangement joins TRBV11-3 to TRBJ1-1; D gene unclear. The V and J ends lost 5 bases and 7 bases respectively, with 14 bases between them. Germline V gene data show CDR1 as SGHNT and CDR2 as YENEEA. The CDR3 length is 13 residues. CDR3 sequence: CASSLSGYSEAFF. The CDR3 DNA is TGTGCCAGCAGCCTCTCGGGGTACAGTGAAGCTTTCTTT.

The CDR3 DNA is TGTGCCAGCAGCCAAGAAGGGGGGAGCTACGAGCAGTACTTC. It yields the protein CASSQEGGSYEQYF. This rearrangement joins TRBV3-1 to TRBJ2-7; D tentatively fits TRBD1 or TRBD2 (6 bases each). V lost 0 bases and J lost 3, with 9 bases in between. The germline V gene has CDR1 LGHDT and CDR2 YNNKEL (reference sequence). This CDR3 spans 14 amino acids.

This clonotype was seen a handful of times. The rearrangement uses TRBV19 and TRBJ1-4; TRBD1 aligns across 8 bases. From germline, CDR1 is LNHDA and CDR2 SQIVND (reference sequence). The CDR3 has 15 amino acids. V lost 2 bases, J lost 7 bases, and 6 bases stayed unmatched. In DNA, the CDR3 is TGTGCCAGTAGTATACTGTCAGGGGGCCGTGAAAAACTGTTTTTT. Protein sequence: CASSILSGGREKLFF.

Remarks on this clonotype: A junction end diverges from the germline sequence, so it may reflect a read error. This CDR3 reads CASSLERVSEAFF. CDR3 DNA: TGTGCCAGCAGCCTAGAAAGAGTTTCTGAAGCTTTCTTT. V is TRBV11-2 and J is TRBJ1-1; D not resolved. The CDR3 covers 13 residues. Germline loops: CDR1 SGHAT, CDR2 FQNNGV. The full variable domain, in which reference TRBV11-2 and TRBJ1-1 provide the parts outside the CDR3, is EAGVAQSPRYKIIEKRQSVAFWCNPISGHATLYWYQQILGQGPKLLIQFQNNGVVDDSQLPKDRFSAERLKGVDSTLKIQPAKLEDSAVYLCASSLERVSEAFFGQGTRLTVV.

There are many counts of this clonotype. The chain links TRBV7-2 to TRBJ1-6; D not resolved. The germline V gene has CDR1 SGHTA and CDR2 FQGNSA. V lost 2 bases, J lost 7 bases, and 9 bases lay in between. The CDR3 is 14 residues long. CDR3 nucleotides: TGTGCCAGCAGCTTAAGTCTCAGCAATTCACCCCTCCACTTT. This sequence encodes CASSLSLSNSPLHF.

This chain joins TRBV4-3 and TRBJ2-3; perhaps TRBD2 as D (5 bases). Germline CDR1 LGHNA, CDR2 YSLEER. CDR3 length: 19 amino acids. The V end was cut by 3 bases, the J end by 1 base, with 23 bases between. The CDR3 nucleotides read TGCGCCAGCAGCCACCAATCGGCTAGCCACATTTCGGGCACAGATACGCAGTATTTT. It yields the protein CASSHQSASHISGTDTQYF.

This CDR3 reads CSAKDGRSNQPQHF. The CDR3 bases are TGCAGTGCTAAGGACGGGCGCTCCAATCAGCCCCAGCATTTT. This rearrangement joins TRBV20-1 to TRBJ1-5; D not certain. There are 14 residues in the CDR3. The germline V and J ends were trimmed by 4 bases and 3 bases, with 13 bases remaining between them. Germline V lookup: CDR1 DFQATT, CDR2 SNEGSKA (reference sequence).

This sequence joins TRBV20-1 and TRBJ2-7; D might be TRBD1 (5 bases). CDR3 length equals 11 residues. The V gene's germline CDR1 is DFQATT and CDR2 SNEGSKA (reference sequence). With 3 bases removed from V and 5 bases from J, the gap between germline ends came to 8 bases. The CDR3 region has the DNA TGCAGTGCTAGTCTCAGGGACGAGCAGTACTTC. The encoded protein is CSASLRDEQYF.

The CDR3 sequence: CASSLVSDYSYEQYF. In DNA form, the CDR3 reads TGTGCCAGCAGCTTAGTTTCGGACTACTCCTACGAGCAGTACTTC. This chain connects TRBV7-9 to TRBJ2-7; D is possibly TRBD2 (6 bases). Germline loops: CDR1 SEHNR, CDR2 FQNEAQ (reference sequence). Deletions cut 1 base from V and 0 bases from J, with 10 bases between. This CDR3 spans 15 amino acids.

This clonotype was picked up a small number of times. The chain has TRBV20-1 and TRBJ2-7; D is unresolved. V dropped 0 bases and J dropped 3 bases, with 9 bases sitting between them. The CDR3 length is 13 residues. Germline V gives CDR1 DFQATT, CDR2 SNEGSKA (reference sequence). DNA of the CDR3: TGCAGTGCTAGAGAGTGGGAAGGCTACGAGCAGTACTTC. This encodes CSAREWEGYEQYF.

This clonotype turned up a few times. This rearrangement joins TRBV10-3 to TRBJ1-6; D ambiguous. The V gene lost 3 bases and the J gene lost 10 bases, with 16 bases spanning the gap. Germline values: CDR1 ENHRY, CDR2 SYGVKD. The CDR3 is 15 residues long. The CDR3 spells CAISDPASRVSPLHF. CDR3 nucleotides: TGTGCCATCAGTGATCCCGCATCAAGGGTATCACCCCTCCACTTT.

The sample holds a few counts of this clonotype. The chain joins TRBV20-1 to TRBJ2-1; D is ambiguous. The germline V and J ends were trimmed by 6 bases and 14 bases, with 17 bases remaining between them. The CDR3 is made up of 11 amino acids. Germline CDR1 is DFQATT and CDR2 is SNEGSKA (reference sequence). This chain's CDR3 is CSAKDPPGEFF. In DNA form, the CDR3 reads TGCAGTGCAAAGGACCCCCCTGGAGAGTTCTTC.

This clonotype was seen a handful of times. The rearrangement uses TRBV5-5 and TRBJ1-2; 9 nucleotides align to TRBD1. The germline V gene has CDR1 SGHKS and CDR2 YYEKEE (reference sequence). The CDR3 is made up of 15 amino acids. V gave up 4 bases and J gave up 2 bases; unmatched junction bases: 6. CDR3 DNA: TGTGCCAGCAGCCAAAACAGGGGGCGGAACTATGGCTACACCTTC. The encoded protein is CASSQNRGRNYGYTF.

This clonotype was found a few times. This chain links TRBV20-1 with TRBJ1-1, with unresolved D. Per the germline V gene, CDR1 is DFQATT and CDR2 is SNEGSKA (reference sequence). The CDR3 totals 12 residues. V lost 0 bases and J lost 8, with 10 bases in between. CDR3 sequence: CSAREMGLEAFF. The CDR3 nucleotides are TGCAGTGCTAGAGAGATGGGTTTGGAAGCTTTCTTT.

This clonotype was seen at least ten times. The V and J genes are TRBV29-1 and TRBJ2-1; 9 bases agree with TRBD1. J was trimmed by 4 bases and V by 7 bases; bases with no gene match: 5. CDR1 and CDR2 from the germline V gene are SQVTM and ANQGSEA. The CDR3 has 13 amino acids. Here the CDR3 reads CSARTGEYNEQFF. The CDR3, as DNA: TGCAGCGCCCGGACAGGGGAATACAATGAGCAGTTCTTC.

This clonotype was detected ten times or more. This chain connects TRBV30 to TRBJ1-4; no reliable D call. The CDR3 length is 14 residues. Germline-derived CDR1 and CDR2 are GTSNPN and SVGIG (reference sequence). Deletions cut 0 bases from V and 4 bases from J, with 9 bases between. The CDR3 reads CAWSVWTGNEKLFF. CDR3 sequence (DNA): TGTGCCTGGAGTGTGTGGACGGGTAATGAAAAACTGTTTTTT.